This record covers a single TCR beta chain. What antigen it recognizes has not been identified. No clone much larger than this one lies a single base away; base qualities are absent. Read against the paper, the sample's time point label means: newly diagnosed GD, antithyroid drugs for less than 3 months. For both TCR sequencing and RNA sequencing, RNA was extracted from PBMCs in TRIzol. Graves' disease was diagnosed according to American Thyroid Association guidelines. Recruitment of patients was carried out at an endocrinology department in Xi'an, China. Each patient gave approximately 9.7 milliliters of peripheral blood, collected in an EDTA anticoagulant tube. Ficoll Paque Plus density gradient separation was used to isolate PBMCs, and no additional T cell sorting was done. An Agilent 2100 Bioanalyzer and agarose gel were used to check RNA quality, while a NanoDrop 2000 measured RNA concentration.

The data are from a study of regulatory T cells in long-lasting Graves disease (dated by TCRdb to about 2021). Background on the whole study: Newly diagnosed Graves' disease patients had taken antithyroid drugs for less than 3 months. The study took place in China and was registered as a clinical trial. This study used TCR sequencing and RNA sequencing of peripheral blood to compare persistent Graves' disease patients against newly diagnosed Graves' disease patients. A total of about 33 samples underwent TCR sequencing: 13 from persistent and about 20 from newly diagnosed Graves' disease patients.

Library method: multiplex PCR. This sample was sequenced with an Illumina HiSeq 4000. CDR3 regions were amplified by Arm-PCR with iRepertoire HTBI primers to construct TCR beta libraries. Before sequencing, the PCR products went through gel purification. For the original study's pipeline: A total of 62 TRBV and more than twelve TRBJ segments were identified across samples and were used for gene usage analysis of CDR3 amino acid clonotypes. Filtered high-quality paired reads were merged into contigs using COPE and FqMerger. BLAST was used to align contigs to IMGT TRBV, TRBD and TRBJ reference genes, with CDR3 defined following IMGT. Highly expanded clones were defined as clonotypes with a frequency above 0.1%. Shannon entropy was used to measure repertoire diversity, and the Gini coefficient was used to measure V-J evenness. A clonotype found in more than one individual was treated as public. The public reads were run again by TCRdb, first through fastp at Q25 and then through MiXCR, and only productive beta chains were kept. Rows with one shared CDR3 protein collapse into an entry with the most common genes and DNA. In this record, the V and J calls reflect TCRdb's handling and not the investigators' own analysis. The sample profile shows roughly 420,000 distinct CDR3 sequences; around 17% of them were found once. Roughly 10% of the sample is taken by the ten largest.

General study outcomes and caveats: As a limitation, the authors acknowledged that the small sample size may reduce accuracy. Patients with persistent disease shared more public clonotypes (about 2,500) than newly diagnosed patients did (approximately 970). Compared with newly diagnosed patients, persistent Graves' disease patients had lower TCR Shannon entropy and fewer highly expanded clones, which suggests clonal expansion. Because the primary lesion, thyroid tissue, could not be accessed, the study looked at peripheral blood alone. Only the TCR beta chain was sequenced and analyzed. Persistent disease showed preferential use of TRBV28, TRBJ1-2 and TRBJ2-5, whereas newly diagnosed disease favored TRBV20-1 and TRBJ2-1.

The CDR3 holds 14 amino acids from the cysteine to the phenylalanine. The entry retains the CDR3 DNA only, 42 bases that are in frame from base 1. According to the germline V gene (reference sequence), CDR1 reads MNHEY and CDR2 reads SMNVEV. Relative to germline, V is 2 bases shorter and J is 3 bases shorter, with 10 bases between their ends. This sample also belongs to another study, concerning T cells in Graves' hyperthyroidism and ophthalmopathy. The second publication reports: Stable Graves' hyperthyroidism was defined as no progression to ophthalmopathy during 18 months of follow-up. Hyperthyroidism patients were aged 18 to 65 years and newly diagnosed, with disease duration of less than 2 months. Any patient with an uncontrolled infection, another autoimmune disease, pregnancy or lactation was excluded. Diagnoses relied on clinical symptoms, serum thyroxine and TRAb, thyroid ultrasound and orbital computed tomography. For the first round of RT-PCR on the TCR CDR3, the HTBI primer set was used together with the Qiagen OneStep RT-PCR kit. Blood samples also contained most of the expanded thyroid clonotypes (frequency above 0.001), which suggests that blood repertoires may reflect thyroid immune responses. A model built on a 13 V-J signature distinguished ophthalmopathy from stable hyperthyroidism, reaching 87.88% sensitivity and under 84% specificity in cross-validation and 80%/75% in testing. During validation, the model predicted progression to ophthalmopathy a median of about 5.9 months ahead of onset, with around 71% sensitivity and 72% to 80% specificity. To identify TCR V-J signatures that set the groups apart, the researchers used a discovery cohort of 100 patients, made up of under 45 with Graves' ophthalmopathy and 55 to 65 with stable Graves' hyperthyroidism. Prospective prediction of ophthalmopathy was tested in an independent validation cohort of 18 to 20 hyperthyroidism patients and 15 to 17 patients who later progressed to ophthalmopathy. The approximately 100 discovery patients were divided at random into training and test sets in a 7:3 ratio. Thyroid tissue and blood T-cell repertoires from roughly six Graves' hyperthyroidism patients were also compared in the study. After sampling, hyperthyroidism patients received methimazole starting at 30 mg daily, and ophthalmopathy patients received high-dose intravenous methylprednisolone. A second multiplex PCR round built the libraries, followed by size selection and purification. Libraries were sequenced paired-end with 100 bp reads on an Illumina HiSeq2000. SOAPnuke was used to process the raw data, removing reads that contained adapters or uncalled bases, had a mean Phred below 15, or lacked an exact match to the constant primer or identifier. COPE v1.2.5 was used to merge the high-quality paired reads, and each unique nucleotide sequence was defined as a clonotype. Clonotypes were aligned to IMGT TRBV, TRBD and TRBJ reference segments using MiTCR v1.1. The analysis was restricted to V-J combinations with a frequency above 0.0001, which together covered 99% to 99.2% of the repertoires. The TCS score was defined as the ratio of F50 (clonal expansion) to E x V (chaos), calculated using BLOSUM62-based TCRdist between CDR3 peptides within each V-J. Welch's t-statistics and random forest reduced 514 V-J features to about 13, which were used in a naive Bayes classifier (R e1071). No statistical method was used to set the sample size in advance, and investigators knew the group allocation. The paper describes TCR Vbeta CDR3 sequencing of 140 or so peripheral blood samples, made up of some 42 ophthalmopathy patients, more than 70 hyperthyroidism patients and 17 progressor patients.

The TCR originated in a woman under 40 with Graves disease. Donor details come from another sample of the same person, matched by shared clones. Sequenced here: peripheral blood mononuclear cells (PBMCs), sampled at new diagnosis, from a patient treated with antithyroid drugs. The chain joins TRBV27 to TRBJ2-5; TRBD1 is possibly the D segment (6 matching bases). The DNA is TGTGCCAGCAGTTTAGCATGGACAGAAGAGACCCAGTACTTC. Its protein is CASSLAWTEETQYF.